These T cell receptor beta chains were read from a single sample in a study of blood T cell repertoires in COVID-19. Profiled with immunoSEQ multiplex PCR; TCRdb holds only in-frame clones, not every one. In the table there are 150,000 to 190,000 clones, 80% of which are singletons. The specimen sequenced was peripheral blood. The origin of the receptors is a man between 60 and 70 years old with acute or convalescent COVID-19. The CDR3 runs from the conserved cysteine through the conserved F or W. Each record gives: V gene, J gene, clone size, D gene, CDR3 protein, CDR3 DNA. The D gene is left open where the match is weak. Some rows have no size entry. The others give once, few or many, or a class for an expanded clone.

V: TRBV2; J: TRBJ1-1; size: .; D: .; CDR3: CASTKEGGQINTEAFF; DNA: TGTGCCAGTACCAAAGAGGGCGGACAGATTAACACTGAAGCTTTCTTT
V: TRBV5-1; J: TRBJ1-2; size: once; D: TRBD1; CDR3: CASSRTGERGYTF; DNA: TGCGCCAGCAGCCGGACAGGGGAGCGTGGCTACACCTTC
V: TRBV29-1; J: TRBJ1-5; size: .; D: .; CDR3: CSVGDGNQPQHF; DNA: TGCAGCGTTGGAGACGGCAATCAGCCCCAGCATTTT
V: TRBV19; J: TRBJ1-1; size: .; D: .; CDR3: CASRPRGGNTEAFF; DNA: TGTGCCAGTAGACCTAGAGGGGGAAACACTGAAGCTTTCTTT
V: TRBV6-5; J: TRBJ2-6; size: few; D: TRBD2; CDR3: CASSTGGTGANVLTF; DNA: TGTGCCAGCAGTACGGGGGGGACTGGGGCCAACGTCCTGACTTTC
V: TRBV18; J: TRBJ1-3; size: .; D: .; CDR3: CASSPNTGNGNTIYF; DNA: TGTGCCAGCTCACCAAATACAGGGAATGGAAACACCATATATTTT
V: TRBV29-1; J: TRBJ1-1; size: few; D: .; CDR3: CSAGETEAFF; DNA: TGCAGCGCGGGTGAGACTGAAGCTTTCTTT
V: TRBV29-1; J: TRBJ1-1; size: .; D: .; CDR3: CSVAGGPNTEAFF; DNA: TGCAGCGTTGCGGGGGGACCTAACACTGAAGCTTTCTTT
V: TRBV28; J: TRBJ1-6; size: many; D: .; CDR3: CASSPTGFNSPLHF; DNA: TGTGCCAGCAGTCCTACAGGGTTTAATTCACCCCTCCACTTT
V: TRBV5-8; J: TRBJ2-2; size: .; D: TRBD2; CDR3: CASSSGLGVTGELFF; DNA: TGTGCCAGCAGCTCGGGACTAGGCGTCACCGGGGAGCTGTTTTTT
V: TRBV5-1; J: TRBJ2-3; size: .; D: TRBD2; CDR3: CASSLRGGWTDTQYF; DNA: TGCGCCAGCAGCTTGCGGGGGGGTTGGACAGATACGCAGTATTTT
V: TRBV6-5; J: TRBJ1-5; size: once; D: .; CDR3: CASSSQQGQPQHF; DNA: TGTGCCAGCAGTTCCCAACAGGGACAGCCCCAGCATTTT
V: TRBV4-1; J: TRBJ2-5; size: .; D: .; CDR3: CASSQDGTGGGTQYF; DNA: TGCGCCAGCAGCCAAGATGGGACAGGCGGGGGGACCCAGTACTTC
V: TRBV12-3/TRBV12-4; J: TRBJ2-3; size: .; D: .; CDR3: CASSSDTQYF; DNA: TGTGCCAGCAGTTCGGATACGCAGTATTTT
V: TRBV4-1; J: TRBJ1-6; size: .; D: .; CDR3: CASSRTRDKNSPLHF; DNA: TGCGCCAGCAGCCGAACCCGGGACAAGAATTCACCCCTCCACTTT
V: TRBV5-6; J: TRBJ1-2; size: .; D: .; CDR3: CASSFPGGGYTF; DNA: TGTGCCAGCAGCTTCCCGGGGGGTGGCTACACCTTC
V: TRBV4-3; J: TRBJ2-3; size: .; D: TRBD2; CDR3: CASSRKLGGRERTDTQYF; DNA: TGCGCCAGCAGCCGCAAACTCGGCGGGCGGGAGCGCACAGATACGCAGTATTTT
V: TRBV4-3; J: TRBJ2-2; size: .; D: TRBD1; CDR3: CASSQRTGGTGELFF; DNA: TGCGCCAGCAGCCAACGGACAGGGGGCACCGGGGAGCTGTTTTTT
V: TRBV5-1; J: TRBJ2-1; size: .; D: .; CDR3: CASSLLPSGSYNEQFF; DNA: TGCGCCAGCAGCTTGTTGCCGAGTGGTTCCTACAATGAGCAGTTCTTC
V: TRBV7-2; J: TRBJ1-4; size: .; D: .; CDR3: CASSPGGGDNEKLFF; DNA: TGTGCCAGCAGCCCCGGCGGAGGGGATAATGAAAAACTGTTTTTT
V: TRBV10-2; J: TRBJ2-3; size: .; D: TRBD2; CDR3: CASRGLAVPATDTQYF; DNA: TGCGCCAGCAGGGGACTAGCGGTCCCCGCCACAGATACGCAGTATTTT
V: TRBV5-4; J: TRBJ2-7; size: few; D: TRBD1; CDR3: CASSSPRQGYEQYF; DNA: TGTGCCAGCAGCTCGCCCAGACAGGGCTACGAGCAGTACTTC
V: TRBV6-2/TRBV6-3; J: TRBJ2-7; size: .; D: .; CDR3: CASSSGMGQYF; DNA: TGTGCCAGCAGTTCAGGGATGGGGCAGTACTTC